This TCR beta chain is drawn from a study of blood T cell repertoires in COVID-19. Study-level information: Acute and convalescent COVID-19 specimens originated in the United States, Italy and Spain. From T cells, B-cell-depleted T cells, or PBMCs came the material, which was cDNA or gDNA.

The Seattle site enrolled patients during active infection and followed them longitudinally. Repertoires were generated with immunoSEQ multiplex PCR, while TCRdb's copy carries only in-frame clones and drops some. The table lists about 170,000 clones, around four fifths of them singletons, with 6.5% to 9.5% in the top ten. Per germline, CDR1 LGHDT and CDR2 YNNKEL (reference sequence). CDR3 length equals 16 residues. The V and J ends lost 1 base and 0 bases respectively, with 10 bases between them. Material for sequencing was peripheral blood. This sequence joins TRBV3-1 (or the pseudogene TRBV3-2) and TRBJ2-4; D might be TRBD1 (6 bases). The TCR was taken from a woman aged 80 or older with COVID-19, enrolled during active disease. CDR3 in amino acids: CASSQGTGIAKNIQYF. In DNA form, the CDR3 reads TGTGCCAGCAGCCAAGGCACAGGGATAGCCAAAAACATTCAGTACTTC.